This T cell receptor beta chain was observed in a study of cytomegalovirus exposure and HLA in healthy donors. Study details: In a previous analysis, more than 90 million unique TCR beta sequences were found from 150 million to 200 million T cells. Study-wide results and caveats: Links to common viral pathogens appeared, in a later analysis, for several of the most significant clusters. A missense DCLRE1C variant was associated with V- and J-gene trimming of TCR beta chains in a later analysis, and an independent cohort replicated the association.

Germline CDR1 SNHLY, CDR2 FYNNEI. V gave up 4 bases and J gave up 1 base; unmatched junction bases: 11. This CDR3 is built from 17 residues. The PCR employed 60 Vbeta primers together with 13 Jbeta primers. TCRdb's table, derived via immunoSEQ multiplex PCR, lists solely in-frame clones and lacks some. Among approximately 160,000 clones listed, 65% to 80% were seen once. Points on this clone: What it recognizes is unknown.

Sequenced material: PBMCs. The chain couples TRBV2 to TRBJ2-5; TRBD2 matches at 8 bases. The clonotype originates from a woman aged 45-59 years in good health and CMV-seropositive. CDR3 in amino acids: CASSVGRTGGIQETQYF. The CDR3 DNA is TGTGCCAGCAGTGTCGGGAGAACGGGGGGGATCCAAGAGACCCAGTACTTC.